This is a list of T cell receptor beta chains from one sample in a study of T cell repertoires and Cas9 in healthy adults. Sequencing was performed with immunoSEQ multiplex PCR; in TCRdb, only in-frame clones are kept and a portion is missing. The table has approximately 220 clones, about nine tenths seen once. The source material was SpCas9-reactive Tregs (CD4+, CD25+, CD127-, CD137+, CD154-) from PBMCs; culture status not recorded. These receptors all stem from a human donor in good health. CDR3s include the opening cysteine and the closing phenylalanine or tryptophan. D genes are given only for firm matches. Only part of the rows carry a size: once, few, many, or a class if the clone is expanded.

size: NA; J: TRBJ2-3; V: TRBV28; D: NA; CDR3: CASSLGGGRTDTQYF; DNA: TGTGCCAGCAGCCTGGGAGGGGGACGGACAGATACGCAGTATTTT
size: few; J: TRBJ1-2; V: TRBV20-1; D: NA; CDR3: CSASLDYGYTF; DNA: TGCAGTGCTAGTTTGGACTATGGCTACACCTTC
size: NA; J: TRBJ2-3; V: TRBV12-2; D: NA; CDR3: CARRARGAPGTDTQYF; DNA: TGTGCAAGGCGCGCGCGGGGGGCCCCTGGCACAGATACGCAGTATTTT
size: NA; J: TRBJ1-3; V: TRBV5-1; D: NA; CDR3: CASSLGTTGPGNTIYF; DNA: TGCGCCAGCAGCTTGGGTACTACAGGGCCCGGAAACACCATATATTTT
size: NA; J: TRBJ1-2; V: TRBV28; D: NA; CDR3: CASSKSVGYTF; DNA: TGTGCCAGCAGTAAGTCGGTGGGCTACACCTTC
size: NA; J: TRBJ2-2; V: TRBV7-2; D: NA; CDR3: CASSLEGFGELFF; DNA: TGTGCCAGCAGCTTAGAGGGGTTCGGGGAGCTGTTTTTT
size: NA; J: TRBJ2-7; V: TRBV6-5; D: TRBD2; CDR3: CASSRPGGHEQYF; DNA: TGTGCCAGCAGTCGACCGGGGGGACACGAGCAGTACTTC
size: NA; J: TRBJ2-3; V: TRBV6-1; D: TRBD2; CDR3: CAFGGLAVNTDTQYF; DNA: TGTGCCTTTGGGGGACTAGCGGTAAACACAGATACGCAGTATTTT
size: NA; J: TRBJ1-1; V: TRBV11-2; D: NA; CDR3: CASSLARGANTEAFF; DNA: TGTGCCAGCAGCTTAGCACGGGGTGCGAACACTGAAGCTTTCTTT
size: NA; J: TRBJ2-1; V: TRBV29-1; D: TRBD2; CDR3: CSVERSSGALSSYNEQFF; DNA: TGCAGCGTTGAACGTTCTAGCGGGGCCCTAAGCTCCTACAATGAGCAGTTCTTC
size: NA; J: TRBJ1-3; V: TRBV7-8; D: NA; CDR3: CASSGVIGGTRGNTIYF; DNA: TGTGCCAGCAGCGGGGTTATAGGGGGTACTCGTGGAAACACCATATATTTT
size: few; J: TRBJ2-4; V: TRBV7-2; D: NA; CDR3: CASSNREGRYNIQYF; DNA: TGTGCCAGCAGTAACAGGGAGGGCCGTTATAACATTCAGTACTTC
size: NA; J: TRBJ1-5; V: TRBV21-1; D: NA; CDR3: CASRGCVAHWHHQPQHF; DNA: TGTGCCAGCAGGGGTTGTGTAGCTCATTGGCATCATCAGCCCCAGCATTTT
size: NA; J: TRBJ1-6; V: TRBV7-9; D: NA; CDR3: CASTSQGPINSPLHF; DNA: TGTGCCAGCACCTCTCAGGGACCCATAAATTCACCCCTCCACTTT
size: NA; J: TRBJ1-4; V: TRBV5-1; D: TRBD1; CDR3: CASSKGQGRANEKLFF; DNA: TGCGCCAGCAGCAAGGGACAGGGGAGAGCTAATGAAAAACTGTTTTTT
size: NA; J: TRBJ2-2; V: TRBV5-1; D: TRBD2; CDR3: CASSLAGANTGELFF; DNA: TGCGCCAGCAGCCTAGCGGGGGCGAACACCGGGGAGCTGTTTTTT
size: NA; J: TRBJ2-1; V: TRBV14; D: NA; CDR3: CASSLDLVGGQFF; DNA: TGTGCCAGCAGCCTCGACCTAGTGGGGGGGCAGTTCTTC
size: NA; J: TRBJ2-1; V: TRBV18; D: NA; CDR3: CASSPRKSGNEQFF; DNA: TGTGCCAGCTCACCAAGAAAATCGGGTAATGAGCAGTTCTTC
size: NA; J: TRBJ2-3; V: TRBV27; D: TRBD2; CDR3: CATHSVGLAEYTDTQYF; DNA: TGTGCCACACATTCGGTCGGACTAGCTGAATACACAGATACGCAGTATTTT
size: NA; J: TRBJ2-6; V: TRBV28; D: NA; CDR3: CASTLVGSGANVLTF; DNA: TGTGCCAGCACTTTGGTGGGTTCTGGGGCCAACGTCCTGACTTTC